This TCR beta chain was sequenced during a study of T-cell reconstitution after alpha-beta-depleted transplantation in children. Germline V gene sequence: CDR1 DFQATT, CDR2 SNEGSKA (reference sequence). The CDR3 has 18 amino acids. Note on this clonotype: The conserved closing phenylalanine or tryptophan is absent in this CDR3, likely reflecting a read error.

Unique molecular identifiers were incorporated when the TCRbeta library was constructed. In TCRdb, the PCR reads were re-called with MiXCR into one record per CDR3 protein. The sample yields 100,000 or so distinct CDR3 sequences, under 9% seen once. The sequences come from PBMCs, collected before TCRalphabeta/CD19-depleted stem cell transplant. The rearrangement links TRBV20-1 to TRBJ1-6, with D unclear. This clonotype originated in a boy aged 2 to 10 with acute lymphoblastic leukemia, due to receive a stem cell transplant. The CDR3 reads CCARGWASGDLYNSPLHC. DNA for the CDR3: TGCTGTGCTAGAGGTTGGGCCTCCGGGGATCTCTATAATTCACCCCTCCACTGT.